The 9 T cell receptor beta chains presented below share a single source sample, sequenced in a study of CD8 T cells in ankylosing spondylitis. The study's findings and limits: Ankylosing spondylitis blood appeared to carry a characteristic TCR beta motif of under ten highly homologous variants.

TCRdb reanalysed the 5' RACE reads using MiXCR and keeps one entry per CDR3 protein. The sample yields approximately 550,000 distinct CDR3 sequences, 12% seen once. The antigens for these receptors are not known. The specimen was blood, either unsorted or a sorted T cell fraction (not recorded which). These receptors were obtained from a male donor with ankylosing spondylitis.

The rearrangement uses TRBV7-2 and TRBJ1-2; the D gene is possibly TRBD1 (6 bases). Germline loops: CDR1 SGHTA, CDR2 FQGNSA. Trimming removed 5 bases from V and 4 bases from J, with 23 bases in between. The CDR3 has 17 residues. The CDR3 nucleotides are TGTGCCAGCAGCCGAGGGGGGTTGGAGGACTCGGCCTATGGCTACACCTTC. Translating it yields CASSRGGLEDSAYGYTF.

This clonotype was recorded many times. J is TRBJ2-3 and V is TRBV27, with D unresolved. Germline CDR1 and CDR2: MNHEY and SMNVEV (reference sequence). The CDR3 is 13 amino acids. V gave up 4 bases and J gave up 8 bases, with 13 bases separating them. This CDR3 is CASSSRRFSTQYF. As DNA, the CDR3 is TGTGCCAGCAGTTCTAGAAGATTTAGTACGCAGTATTTT.

The gene calls are TRBV5-1 and TRBJ2-1; 7 bases fit TRBD2. This CDR3 has 18 amino acids. Germline loops: CDR1 SGHRS, CDR2 YFSETQ. Trimming removed 1 base from V and 2 bases from J; junction bases left unmatched: 12. The CDR3 sequence: CASSLRAGTVPPYNEQFF. The CDR3 coding sequence is TGCGCCAGCAGCTTGCGAGCGGGAACGGTGCCTCCCTACAATGAGCAGTTCTTC.

The chain joins TRBV3-1 to TRBJ2-2, with 11 bases fitting TRBD2. Per germline, CDR1 LGHDT and CDR2 YNNKEL (reference sequence). With 1 base clipped from V and 4 bases from J, the junction kept 8 bases outside the gene matches. This CDR3 is 18 amino acids long. The CDR3 nucleotides read TGTGCCAGCAGCCAAGGTTCGGGACTAGCGGCGGGCACCGGGGAGCTGTTTTTT. Translating gives CASSQGSGLAAGTGELFF.

In its sample, this clonotype was seen many times. This rearrangement joins TRBV20-1 to TRBJ2-3, with D perhaps TRBD2 (6 bases). Germline V CDR1 and CDR2: DFQATT, SNEGSKA (reference sequence). This CDR3 has 13 amino acids. V gave up 7 bases and J gave up 1 base, with 12 bases separating them. The CDR3 loop reads CSGAGLRTDTQYF. The CDR3 nucleotides read TGCAGTGGCGCGGGACTCCGCACAGATACGCAGTATTTT.

The chain joins TRBV3-1 to TRBJ2-5, with 8 bases matching TRBD2. Per germline, CDR1 LGHDT and CDR2 YNNKEL (reference sequence). V was pared by 6 bases and J by 3 bases, with 12 bases of the junction left unmatched. CDR3 length equals 16 residues. CDR3 sequence reads: CASSILAAPRKETQYF. The CDR3 region has the DNA TGTGCCAGCAGTATACTAGCGGCCCCGAGGAAAGAGACCCAGTACTTC.

This clonotype was counted ten times or more. The chain has TRBV27 and TRBJ1-2; D is undetermined. This CDR3 has 13 amino acids. Germline V gives CDR1 MNHEY, CDR2 SMNVEV (reference sequence). V gave up 3 bases and J gave up 8 bases, with 13 bases separating them. The CDR3 nucleotides read TGTGCCAGCAGTTTCCCCCCCGGATGGGGCTACACCTTC. Protein product: CASSFPPGWGYTF.

This chain uses TRBV10-3 with TRBJ2-7; D may match TRBD1 or TRBD2 (5 bases each). The V end was cut by 6 bases, the J end by 6 bases, with 15 bases between. Germline-derived CDR1 and CDR2 are ENHRY and SYGVKD. The CDR3 loop spans 13 amino acids. CDR3 nucleotides: TGTGCCATCAGGGGGACCGGCTCGGGCGAGCAGTACGTC. Its protein product is CAIRGTGSGEQYV.

Many counts were recorded for this clonotype. This chain joins TRBV12-3 or TRBV12-4 and TRBJ2-3, with 10 bases lining up with TRBD2. The V and J ends lost 5 bases and 1 base, in that order; junction bases with no gene match: 6. The CDR3 is 16 amino acids. CDR3 residues: CASSHGTSARTDTQYF. DNA for the CDR3: TGTGCCAGCAGTCATGGGACTAGCGCCCGCACAGATACGCAGTATTTT.